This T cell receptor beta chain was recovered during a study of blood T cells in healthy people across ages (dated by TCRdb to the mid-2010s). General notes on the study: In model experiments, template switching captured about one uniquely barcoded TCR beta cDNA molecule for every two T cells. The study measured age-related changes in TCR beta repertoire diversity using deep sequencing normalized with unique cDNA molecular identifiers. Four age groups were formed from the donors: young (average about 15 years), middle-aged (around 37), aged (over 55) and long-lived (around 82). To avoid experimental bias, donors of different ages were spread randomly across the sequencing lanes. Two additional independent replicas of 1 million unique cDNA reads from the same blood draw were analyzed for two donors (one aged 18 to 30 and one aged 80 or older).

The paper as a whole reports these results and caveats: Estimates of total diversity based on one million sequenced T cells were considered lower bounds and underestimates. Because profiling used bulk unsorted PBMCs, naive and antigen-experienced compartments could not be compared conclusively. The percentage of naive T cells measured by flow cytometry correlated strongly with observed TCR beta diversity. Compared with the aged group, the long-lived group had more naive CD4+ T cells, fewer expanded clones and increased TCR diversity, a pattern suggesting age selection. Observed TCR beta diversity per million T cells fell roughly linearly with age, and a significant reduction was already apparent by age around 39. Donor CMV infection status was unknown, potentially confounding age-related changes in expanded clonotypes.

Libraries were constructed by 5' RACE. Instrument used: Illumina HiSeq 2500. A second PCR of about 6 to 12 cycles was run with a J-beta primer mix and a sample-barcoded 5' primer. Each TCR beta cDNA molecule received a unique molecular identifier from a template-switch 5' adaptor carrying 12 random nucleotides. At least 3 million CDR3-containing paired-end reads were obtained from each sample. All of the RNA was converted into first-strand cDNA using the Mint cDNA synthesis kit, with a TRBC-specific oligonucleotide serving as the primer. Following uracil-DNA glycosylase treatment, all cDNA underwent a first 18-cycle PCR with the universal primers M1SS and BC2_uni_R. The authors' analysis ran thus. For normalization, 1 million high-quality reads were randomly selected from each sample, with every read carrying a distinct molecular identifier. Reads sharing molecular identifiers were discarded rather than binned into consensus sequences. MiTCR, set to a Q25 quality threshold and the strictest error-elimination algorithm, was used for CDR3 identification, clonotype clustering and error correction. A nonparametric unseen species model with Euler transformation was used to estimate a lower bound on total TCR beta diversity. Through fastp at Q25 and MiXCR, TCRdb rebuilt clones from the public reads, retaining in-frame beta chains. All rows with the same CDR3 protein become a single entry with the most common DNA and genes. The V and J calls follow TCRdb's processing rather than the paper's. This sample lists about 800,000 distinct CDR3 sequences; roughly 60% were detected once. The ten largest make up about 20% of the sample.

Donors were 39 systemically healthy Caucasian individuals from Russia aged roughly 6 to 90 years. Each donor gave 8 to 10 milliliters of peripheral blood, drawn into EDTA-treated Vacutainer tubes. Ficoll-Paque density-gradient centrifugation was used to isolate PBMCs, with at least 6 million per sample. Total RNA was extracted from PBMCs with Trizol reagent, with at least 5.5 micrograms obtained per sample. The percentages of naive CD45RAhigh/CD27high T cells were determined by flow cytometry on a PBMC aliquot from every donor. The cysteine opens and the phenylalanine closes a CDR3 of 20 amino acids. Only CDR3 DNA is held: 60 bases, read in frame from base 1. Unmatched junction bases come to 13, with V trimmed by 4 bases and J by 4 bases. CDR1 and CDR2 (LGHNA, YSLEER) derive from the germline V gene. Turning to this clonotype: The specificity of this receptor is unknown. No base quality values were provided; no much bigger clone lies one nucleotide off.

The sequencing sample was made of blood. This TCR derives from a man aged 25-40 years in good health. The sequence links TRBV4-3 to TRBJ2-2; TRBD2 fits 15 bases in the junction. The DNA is TGCGCCAGCAGCCGATCATCGGGACTAGCGGGAGGTCGTGGCACCGGGGAGCTGTTTTTT. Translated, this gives CASSRSSGLAGGRGTGELFF.